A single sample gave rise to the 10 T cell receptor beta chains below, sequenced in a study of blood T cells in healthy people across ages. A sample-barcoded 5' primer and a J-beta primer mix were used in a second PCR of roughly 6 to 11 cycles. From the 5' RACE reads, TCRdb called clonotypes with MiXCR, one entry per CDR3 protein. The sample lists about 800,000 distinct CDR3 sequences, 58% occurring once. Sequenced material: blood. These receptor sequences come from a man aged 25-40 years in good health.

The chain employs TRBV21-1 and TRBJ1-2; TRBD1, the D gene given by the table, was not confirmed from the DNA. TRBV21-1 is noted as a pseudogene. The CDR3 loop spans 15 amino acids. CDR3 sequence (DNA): TGTGCCAGCAGCAAAGGGGGGGGGATAAATAATGGCTACACCTTC. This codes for CASSKGGGINNGYTF.

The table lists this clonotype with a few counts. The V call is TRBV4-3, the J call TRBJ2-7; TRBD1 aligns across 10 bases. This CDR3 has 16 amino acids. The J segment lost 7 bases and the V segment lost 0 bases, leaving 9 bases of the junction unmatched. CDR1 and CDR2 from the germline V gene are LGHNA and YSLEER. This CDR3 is CASSQDSRQGAGEQYF. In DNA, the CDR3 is TGCGCCAGCAGCCAAGATTCGAGACAGGGGGCAGGAGAGCAGTACTTC.

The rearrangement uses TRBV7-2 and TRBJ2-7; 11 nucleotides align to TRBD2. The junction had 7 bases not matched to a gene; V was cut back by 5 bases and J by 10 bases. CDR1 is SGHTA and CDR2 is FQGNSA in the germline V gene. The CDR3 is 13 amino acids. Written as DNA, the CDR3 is TGTGCCAGCAGCACCACTAGCGGGGGTCTTCAGTACTTC. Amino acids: CASSTTSGGLQYF.

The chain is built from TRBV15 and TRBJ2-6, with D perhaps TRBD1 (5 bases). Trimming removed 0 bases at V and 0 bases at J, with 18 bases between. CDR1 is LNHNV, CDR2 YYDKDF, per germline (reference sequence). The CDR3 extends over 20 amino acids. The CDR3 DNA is TGTGCCACCAGCAGAGATTTTATGACAGCGACCGGCTCTGGGGCCAACGTCCTGACTTTC. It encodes CATSRDFMTATGSGANVLTF.

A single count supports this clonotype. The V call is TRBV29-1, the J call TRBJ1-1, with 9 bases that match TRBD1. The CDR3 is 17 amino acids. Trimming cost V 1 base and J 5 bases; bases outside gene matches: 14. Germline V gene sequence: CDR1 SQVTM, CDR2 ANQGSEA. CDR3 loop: CSVEGRGLGTGRTEAFF. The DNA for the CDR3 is TGCAGCGTTGAAGGGAGAGGGTTGGGGACAGGGCGGACTGAAGCTTTCTTT.

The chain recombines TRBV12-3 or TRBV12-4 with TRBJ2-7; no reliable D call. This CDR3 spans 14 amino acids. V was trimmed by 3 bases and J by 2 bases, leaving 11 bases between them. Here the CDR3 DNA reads TGTGCCAGCAGTTTTGGGGTTAAGGCCTACGAGCAGTACTTC. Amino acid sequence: CASSFGVKAYEQYF.

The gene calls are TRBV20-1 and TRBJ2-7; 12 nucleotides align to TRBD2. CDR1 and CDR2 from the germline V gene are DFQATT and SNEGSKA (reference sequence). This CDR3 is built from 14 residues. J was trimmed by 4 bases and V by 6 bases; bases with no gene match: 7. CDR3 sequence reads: CSANLAGGPYEQYF. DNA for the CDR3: TGCAGTGCGAATCTAGCGGGGGGGCCATACGAGCAGTACTTC.

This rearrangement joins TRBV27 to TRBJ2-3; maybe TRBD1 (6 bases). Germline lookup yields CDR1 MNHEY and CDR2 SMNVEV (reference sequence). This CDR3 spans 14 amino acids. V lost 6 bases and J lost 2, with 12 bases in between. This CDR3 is CASSYRVYTDTQYF. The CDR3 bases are TGTGCCAGCAGCTACAGGGTTTACACAGATACGCAGTATTTT.

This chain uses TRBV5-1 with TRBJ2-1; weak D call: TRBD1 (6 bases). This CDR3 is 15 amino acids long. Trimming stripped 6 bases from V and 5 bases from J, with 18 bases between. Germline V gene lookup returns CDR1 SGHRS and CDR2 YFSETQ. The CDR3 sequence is CASTRQTGVNNEQFF. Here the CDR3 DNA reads TGCGCCAGCACCAGGCAGACAGGAGTTAACAATGAGCAGTTCTTC.

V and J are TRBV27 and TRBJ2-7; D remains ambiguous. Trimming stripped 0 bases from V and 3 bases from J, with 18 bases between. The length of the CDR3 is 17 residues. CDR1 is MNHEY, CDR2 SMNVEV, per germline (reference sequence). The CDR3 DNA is TGTGCCAGCAGTTTATCACCCCTTGGTCGGTACGTCTACGAGCAGTACTTC. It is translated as CASSLSPLGRYVYEQYF.